This T cell receptor (beta chain) was identified in a study of T cells in Graves' hyperthyroidism and ophthalmopathy. In the study overall: Peripheral blood samples were taken at initial diagnosis, prior to any treatment.

This clonotype has a handful of counts. The V gene lost 1 base and the J gene lost 0 bases, with 10 bases spanning the gap. The CDR3 is 15 residues long. The germline CDR1 and CDR2 sequences are LGHNA and YSLEER. Recently diagnosed hyperthyroidism of less than 2 months' duration affected patients aged 18 to 65. Exclusion criteria comprised uncontrolled infection, other autoimmune disease, pregnancy or lactation. Amplified TCR beta CDR3 regions derived from RNA transcripts. Researchers ran a first-round RT-PCR on the TCR CDR3 using the HTBI primer set. TCRdb used MiXCR to reprocess the multiplex PCR reads, holding one entry per CDR3 protein. This sample yields about 290,000 distinct CDR3 sequences, of which roughly 14% are seen a single time; 7.8% belongs to the top ten.

The V call is TRBV4-3, the J call TRBJ2-7; no definite D call. Sequencing was done on a sample of blood. This TCR came from a woman aged 30 to 39 with Graves' hyperthyroidism that later progressed to Graves' ophthalmopathy. The DNA of the CDR3 is TGCGCCAGCAGCCAAGGGCAGCAACCCTCCTACGAGCAGTACTTC. It specifies CASSQGQQPSYEQYF.